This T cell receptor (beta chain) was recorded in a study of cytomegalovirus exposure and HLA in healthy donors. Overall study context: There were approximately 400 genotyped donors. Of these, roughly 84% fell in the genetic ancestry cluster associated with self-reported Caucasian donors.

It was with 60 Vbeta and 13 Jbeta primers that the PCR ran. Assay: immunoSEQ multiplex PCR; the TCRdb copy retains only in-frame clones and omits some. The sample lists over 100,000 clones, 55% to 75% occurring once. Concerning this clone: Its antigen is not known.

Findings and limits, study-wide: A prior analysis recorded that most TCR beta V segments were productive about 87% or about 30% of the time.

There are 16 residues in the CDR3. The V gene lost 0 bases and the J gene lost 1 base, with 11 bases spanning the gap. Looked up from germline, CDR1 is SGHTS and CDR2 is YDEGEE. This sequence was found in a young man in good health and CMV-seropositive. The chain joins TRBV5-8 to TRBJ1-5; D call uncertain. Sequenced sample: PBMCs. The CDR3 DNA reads TGTGCCAGCAGCTTGGGATGGTGGCAGAGCAATCAGCCCCAGCATTTT. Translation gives CASSLGWWQSNQPQHF.